The T cell receptor beta chain described here comes from a study of graft-versus-host responses after intestinal transplantation. About this clone itself: Its specificity is not known.

This table comes from immunoSEQ multiplex PCR, and its TCRdb copy is limited to in-frame clones, with some not included. This sample has 95,000 to 110,000 clones; roughly 90% occur once, and the top ten carry less than 0.85%. The CDR3 runs to 18 residues. V lost 0 bases, J lost 1 base, and 16 bases lay in between. CDR1 and CDR2 from the germline V gene are MNHNS and SASEGT. The rearrangement joins TRBV6-1 to TRBJ1-5; D possibly corresponds to TRBD1 (6 bases). This sample comprised unstimulated CD4+ T cells sorted from spleen or lymph node cells, obtained before transplant. This TCR was sampled from a human donor who was the organ donor for an intestinal transplant. The CDR3: CASSEALRRGGSNQPQHF. CDR3 nucleotides: TGTGCCAGCAGTGAAGCGCTTCGCAGGGGTGGGAGCAATCAGCCCCAGCATTTT.